This TCR beta chain is drawn from a study of OX40 agonist ivuxolimab in advanced cancers. Whole-study context: Dose-escalation subjects each had hepatocellular carcinoma, melanoma, renal cell or head and neck cancer. Prior checkpoint blockade (anti-PD-1, anti-PD-L1 or anti-CTLA-4) was permitted; approximately 41% had it.

Blood sampling took place at baseline, cycle 4 day 1, and cycle 7 day 1. The repertoire was sequenced with immunoSEQ multiplex PCR; TCRdb's copy has only in-frame clones and lacks some. The data hold under 90,000 clones, with approximately 80% observed a single time. Germline loops: CDR1 SGHAT, CDR2 FQNNGV. The CDR3 is 11 residues long. V shed 3 bases and J shed 8 bases, with 7 bases lying between them. Sequences were derived from CD4+ or CD8+ T cells sorted from blood, sampled in a trial of the OX40 agonist ivuxolimab. The gene calls are TRBV11-2 and TRBJ1-2, with D unclear. This sequence was found in an adult with an advanced solid tumor such as melanoma, head and neck, liver or kidney cancer. The CDR3 sequence: CASSFGPGYTF. CDR3 nucleotides: TGTGCCAGCAGCTTTGGTCCGGGCTACACCTTC.